The clone carrying this T cell receptor beta chain was seen repeatedly, ten times or more. Its antigen remains unidentified. Using its own MiXCR run on the multiplex PCR reads, TCRdb lists one record per CDR3 protein. The table has about 140,000 distinct CDR3 sequences, 30% to 35% seen once. The source of the sample is a study of breast tumors, draining lymph nodes, adjacent tissues. Trimming stripped 2 bases from V and 6 bases from J, with 18 bases between. Germline CDR1 and CDR2: MNHEY and SVGAGI. CDR3 length: 16 residues. Findings of the study overall: Tumor and nontumor repertoires were significantly more similar in luminal-like than in basal-like breast cancer.

Axillary draining lymph nodes of breast cancer patients supplied the node samples. The rearrangement joins TRBV6-5 to TRBJ2-3, with D possibly being TRBD2 (6 bases). This clonotype was obtained from a female donor with breast cancer. Some clones in this sample may be carry-over from other donors' samples. The sample was axillary lymph node tissue. The CDR3 spells CASSYGVADSRDTQYF. In nucleotides, the CDR3 is TGTGCCAGCAGTTACGGGGTAGCGGACTCCAGGGATACGCAGTATTTT.